A selection of T cell receptor beta chains follows, all from one sample in a study of cytomegalovirus exposure and HLA in healthy donors. Clones were sequenced by immunoSEQ multiplex PCR, and TCRdb holds only the in-frame ones, with some missing. The repertoire holds about 120,000 clones, with more than 60% as singletons. Sequenced: PBMCs. These receptor sequences come from a man younger than 30 in good health and CMV-seronegative. CDR3s include the opening cysteine and the closing phenylalanine or tryptophan. A D gene is named only where the DNA matches it firmly. Where a row states a size, it is once, few, many or the class of an expanded clone; other rows omit it.

j_call	v_call	d_call	clone_size	cdr3_length	cdr3_nt	cdr3_aa
TRBJ1-2	TRBV29-1	-	-	12	TGCAGCGCAACTCTCGGAGCGTATGGCTACACCTTC	CSATLGAYGYTF
TRBJ1-1	TRBV27	TRBD1	-	13	TGTGCCAGCAGTTTACGGGACAGGGAGGGAGCTTTCTTT	CASSLRDREGAFF
TRBJ2-1	TRBV11-2	TRBD2	-	16	TGTGCCAGCAGCTTAGTGGCTAGCGGAGGTCGGAATGAGCAGTTCTTC	CASSLVASGGRNEQFF
TRBJ1-5	TRBV7-9	-	-	15	TGTGCCAGCCAGAAGGGGAGGGGAGGCAATCAGCCCCAGCATTTT	CASQKGRGGNQPQHF
TRBJ1-4	TRBV30	-	once	16	TGTGCCTGGACCTCCGCCCCCGGGACACACAATGAAAAACTGTTTTTT	CAWTSAPGTHNEKLFF
TRBJ2-5	TRBV7-9	TRBD2	once	15	TGTGCCAGCAGCTTAGGGCGGCGGGGGGAGGAGACCCAGTACTTC	CASSLGRRGEETQYF
TRBJ2-7	TRBV6-5	-	-	13	TGTGCCAGCAGTTACGGCGGCTCCTACGAGCAGTACTTC	CASSYGGSYEQYF
TRBJ2-2	TRBV4-3	TRBD2	-	15	TGCGCCAGCAGCCCCGGGACTAGTTCATCCGGGGAGCTGTTTTTT	CASSPGTSSSGELFF
TRBJ1-5	TRBV19	-	-	12	TGTGCCACCGGGGATAGCAATCAGCCCCAGCATTTT	CATGDSNQPQHF
TRBJ2-7	TRBV6-5	TRBD1	few	15	TGTGCCAGCAGCAAGACCGGGACAGGGGGCTACGAGCAGTACTTC	CASSKTGTGGYEQYF
TRBJ1-1	TRBV4-2	-	-	16	TGTGCCAGCAGCCAAGAATGGGGACTTGGGACTTTTGAAGCTTTCTTT	CASSQEWGLGTFEAFF
TRBJ2-5	TRBV5-1	-	-	15	TGCGCCAGCAGCGTAGGCAGGGGAAGAGGGGAGACCCAGTACTTC	CASSVGRGRGETQYF
TRBJ2-1	TRBV19	TRBD2	-	15	TGTGCCAGTAGTATACTGACTAGCGGGGGGAATGAGCAGTTCTTC	CASSILTSGGNEQFF
TRBJ1-1	TRBV9	-	few	15	TGTGCCAGCAGCGTAGCTCCGGCCAGGGACAATGAAGCTTTCTTT	CASSVAPARDNEAFF
TRBJ1-4	TRBV4-3	-	few	16	TGCGCCAGCAGCCTTGTACCGGGACATGCTAATGAAAAACTGTTTTTT	CASSLVPGHANEKLFF
TRBJ2-7	TRBV6-1	TRBD1	-	15	TGTGCCAGCAGGAAAACTCTGACAGGGATCTACGAGCAGTACTTC	CASRKTLTGIYEQYF
TRBJ2-1	TRBV6-1	-	-	19	TGTGCCAGCAGTGAAGATGCGACCCAACTACCCGGGGGAAACAATGAGCAGTTCTTC	CASSEDATQLPGGNNEQFF
TRBJ1-4	TRBV6-5	-	-	13	TGTGCCAGCAGCCGGACAGTCCTTGAAAAACTGTTTTTT	CASSRTVLEKLFF
TRBJ2-1	TRBV9	TRBD2	-	14	TGTGCCAGCAGCGTAGTAGCGGGAGGTGGCGAGCAGTTCTTC	CASSVVAGGGEQFF
TRBJ1-1	TRBV28	-	-	13	TGTGCCAGCAGTTTACCAATGAACACTGAAGCTTTCTTT	CASSLPMNTEAFF
TRBJ1-2	TRBV5-8	-	-	13	TGTGCCAGCAGCTTGGACAGGGTCTATGGCTACACCTTC	CASSLDRVYGYTF
TRBJ2-5	TRBV5-6	-	-	13	TGTGCCAGCAGTCGCGTAGCAGGGGAGACCCAGTACTTC	CASSRVAGETQYF
TRBJ1-1	TRBV19	-	-	14	TGTGCCAGTAGTATAGTGGGTGGAGCGAGCGGAGCTTTCTTT	CASSIVGGASGAFF